The rows below give T cell receptor beta chains drawn from one sample of a study of vaccination and CD4 T cells after COVID-19. Via MiXCR, TCRdb re-called the PCR reads, giving one row per CDR3 protein. The profile shows about 25,000 distinct CDR3 sequences, under 55% of them singletons. These receptors are not linked to any known antigen. The material sequenced was CD4+ T cells from blood, cultured in vitro. These receptors were collected from a human donor who had recovered from COVID-19. The CDR3 runs from the conserved cysteine through the conserved F or W. The D gene is left open where the match is weak. Clone size, where shown, is once, few, many, or a class for clones that have expanded.

J,size,V,D,DNA,CDR3
TRBJ1-2,few,TRBV6-1,TRBD1,TGTGCCAGCACCGCACAGGGGGCCAATCCAAGGGGCTACACCTTC,CASTAQGANPRGYTF
TRBJ2-7,NA,TRBV6-1,TRBD1,TGTGCCAGCAGCGGCAGGGGGCTTTCGGGCTACGAGCAGTACTTC,CASSGRGLSGYEQYF
TRBJ2-7,few,TRBV7-8,NA,TGTGCCAGCAGCTTCGACAGCTACGAGCAGTACTTC,CASSFDSYEQYF
TRBJ1-1,NA,TRBV2,NA,TGTGCCAGCAGTTTGAACACTGAAGCTTTCTTT,CASSLNTEAFF
TRBJ2-3,NA,TRBV2,TRBD1,TGTGCCAGCGGAAGAACAGGGGGCAGCACAGATACGCAGTATTTT,CASGRTGGSTDTQYF
TRBJ2-1,NA,TRBV28,TRBD2,TGTGCCAGCAGGAGCGGGAGCATCTACAATGAGCAGTTCTTC,CASRSGSIYNEQFF
TRBJ2-7,NA,TRBV7-2,NA,TGTGCCAGCACCAATCACGGGGAGCAGTACTTC,CASTNHGEQYF
TRBJ1-6,NA,TRBV18,TRBD1,TGTGCCAGCTCACCACGACAGGGGGATAATTCACCCCTCCACTTT,CASSPRQGDNSPLHF
TRBJ2-4,NA,TRBV20-1,TRBD1,TGCAGTGCCACTCACACCACAGGGGCAAAAAACATTCAGTACTTC,CSATHTTGAKNIQYF
TRBJ1-3,NA,TRBV7-9,NA,TGTGCCAGCAGCCCTCAGTTCTTCTCTGGAAACACCATATATTTT,CASSPQFFSGNTIYF
TRBJ2-1,NA,TRBV20-1,TRBD1,TGCAGTGCTCCACCCTGGGCAGGGGGATGGAATGAGCAGTTCTTC,CSAPPWAGGWNEQFF
TRBJ1-6,few,TRBV6-1,TRBD1,TGTGCCAGCAACGACAGGGGGCGAAATTCACCCCTCCACTTT,CASNDRGRNSPLHF
TRBJ2-5,NA,TRBV27,TRBD1,TGTGCCAGCAGTTATGGGGACAGGGCTCGAGAGACCCAGTACTTC,CASSYGDRARETQYF
TRBJ2-7,NA,TRBV6-5,NA,TGTGCCAGCAGTTACGCAAGGACGCGTTGGGGCGAGCAGTACTTC,CASSYARTRWGEQYF
TRBJ1-2,few,TRBV19,NA,TGTGCCAGTAGGTCGTCAGGGGCACACTATGGCTACACCTTC,CASRSSGAHYGYTF
TRBJ2-2,NA,TRBV6-2/TRBV6-3,TRBD1,TGTGCCAGCAGCACAGGGGGCTCGGGCACCGGGGAGCTGTTTTTT,CASSTGGSGTGELFF
TRBJ1-2,NA,TRBV12-5,NA,TGTGCTAGTGGTTTACAGGTCGGTGGCTACACCTTC,CASGLQVGGYTF
TRBJ2-7,NA,TRBV20-1,NA,TGCAGTGCGTTCTCCCTACAGGGAACCTACGAGCAGTACTTC,CSAFSLQGTYEQYF
TRBJ1-3,once,TRBV5-1,NA,TGCGCCAGCAGCTTGGACGGGGGGCAGGGAAACACCATATATTTT,CASSLDGGQGNTIYF
TRBJ2-5,NA,TRBV5-1,NA,TGCGCCAGCAGCTTGGGACTAGTTAAGACCCAGTACTTC,CASSLGLVKTQYF
TRBJ2-5,NA,TRBV20-1,NA,TGCAGTGCTAGAAGATCGCAAGAGACCCAGTACTTC,CSARRSQETQYF
TRBJ2-4,NA,TRBV11-2,TRBD2,TGTGCCAGCAGCTCCTGGGGGGGACCGGGCAACATTCAGTACTTC,CASSSWGGPGNIQYF
TRBJ2-1,NA,TRBV7-9,NA,TGTGCCAGCAGCGGAGGAGGGACAGCATACAATGAGCAGTTCTTC,CASSGGGTAYNEQFF
TRBJ2-2,NA,TRBV11-3,TRBD2,TGTGCCAGCAGCTCCCCCATGGGAGCGGGAGACACCGGGGAGCTGTTTTTT,CASSSPMGAGDTGELFF
TRBJ1-1,few,TRBV20-1,NA,TGCAGTGCTAGAGACCCTAACACTGAAGCTTTCTTT,CSARDPNTEAFF
TRBJ2-1,NA,TRBV6-1,NA,TGTGCCAGCGTCCCCCAGGGTCTCGATGAGCAGTTCTTC,CASVPQGLDEQFF
TRBJ2-7,NA,TRBV7-2,TRBD1,TGTGCCAGCAGCTTAGCGGCCAGGGGGCGGGGAGAGCAGTACTTC,CASSLAARGRGEQYF
TRBJ1-5,NA,TRBV6-1,NA,TGTGCCAGCAGGCCTACAGGGACTAGCAATCAGCCCCAGCATTTT,CASRPTGTSNQPQHF